This T cell receptor beta chain was observed in a study of CD8+ T cells in alopecia areata. Study overall: The tofacitinib course ran for 6 to 18 months and was followed by 6 months off drug.

Extracted from the samples, RNA was reverse transcribed into cDNA to serve as the sequencing template. This table comes from immunoSEQ multiplex PCR, and its TCRdb copy is limited to in-frame clones, with some not included. The repertoire has about 180,000 clones, 59% of them found once; the top ten carry roughly 14%. On this clone itself: The antigen is undetermined.

Trimming took off 6 bases at V and 7 bases at J, with 13 bases between the two ends. Germline CDR1 reads LNHNV; CDR2 reads YYDKDF (reference sequence). The CDR3 length is 14 residues. Study conclusions and caveats: Higher clonality and more expanded CD8+ clones appeared in lesional than normal scalp.

The chain links TRBV15 to TRBJ1-6; perhaps TRBD1 as D (6 bases). The input for sequencing was CD4+ T cells sorted from blood, taken at week 0. This TCR came from a human donor with alopecia areata. CDR3 sequence reads: CATRMGQQNSPLHF. The CDR3 coding sequence is TGTGCCACCAGAATGGGACAACAAAATTCACCCCTCCACTTT.